Presented here are 27 T cell receptor beta chains from one specimen sequenced in a study of shared clonotypes between healthy human individuals. Naive CD8 cells lacked CD45RO and underwent positive selection for CCR7, leaving out terminally differentiated effector memory CD45RA+ cells. Profiled with immunoSEQ multiplex PCR; TCRdb holds only in-frame clones, not every one. The sample holds 2 million to 2.5 million clones, under 95% seen once. The sequenced sample consisted of naive CD8+ T cells from PBMCs. The origin of the receptors is a young man in good health. Some clones in this sample may be carry-over from other donors' samples.

The chain combines TRBV29-1 with TRBJ2-7; 9 bases agree with TRBD1. CDR3 size: 16 residues. CDR1 and CDR2 from the germline V gene are SQVTM and ANQGSEA. V lost 1 base and J lost 4; bases outside the gene matches: 11. This CDR3 reads CSVEVEDRGKGYEQYF. The DNA for the CDR3 is TGCAGCGTTGAAGTCGAGGACAGGGGAAAGGGATACGAGCAGTACTTC.

The rearrangement uses TRBV6-5 and TRBJ1-1; D unclear. CDR1 and CDR2 from the germline V gene are MNHEY and SVGAGI. The CDR3 is made up of 15 amino acids. Trimming removed 0 bases from V and 3 bases from J, with 11 bases in between. CDR3 bases: TGTGCCAGCAGTTACTCGAGTGAAAGGGACACTGAAGCTTTCTTT. This sequence encodes CASSYSSERDTEAFF.

The chain uses TRBV11-2 and TRBJ2-7; 7 bases are a match to TRBD2. The CDR3 loop spans 12 amino acids. The V segment lost 9 bases and the J segment 6 bases; nucleotides outside the gene matches: 8. Germline V gene sequence: CDR1 SGHAT, CDR2 FQNNGV. CDR3 protein: CASAGDPLEQYF. The CDR3 region has the DNA TGTGCCAGTGCGGGGGACCCCCTCGAGCAGTACTTC.

This rearrangement joins TRBV7-9 to TRBJ1-1; 7 bases line up with TRBD1. Per the germline V gene, CDR1 is SEHNR and CDR2 is FQNEAQ (reference sequence). The J segment lost 3 bases and the V segment lost 6 bases, leaving 7 bases of the junction unmatched. The CDR3 spans 14 residues. CDR3 sequence reads: CASRPGQTHTEAFF. CDR3 nucleotide sequence: TGTGCCAGCAGGCCGGGACAGACTCACACTGAAGCTTTCTTT.

The chain links TRBV6-6 to TRBJ2-7; TRBD2 matches at 11 bases. J lost 3 bases, V lost 5 bases, and 6 bases had no gene match. This CDR3 has 15 residues. The germline V gene has CDR1 MNHNY and CDR2 SVGAGI (reference sequence). The CDR3 nucleotides read TGTGCCAGCAGTGCCCTAGCGGGAGGACTCTACGAGCAGTACTTC. It codes for CASSALAGGLYEQYF.

V gene TRBV4-3 combines with J gene TRBJ2-7, with D possibly matching TRBD1 (5 bases). Germline CDR1 LGHNA, CDR2 YSLEER. The CDR3 loop spans 15 amino acids. With 3 bases removed from V and 5 bases from J, the gap between germline ends came to 17 bases. The CDR3 DNA sequence: TGCGCCAGCAGCCAGTCCTGGGCCCAGGGCGACGAGCAGTACTTC. Translated, it gives CASSQSWAQGDEQYF.

The chain uses TRBV2 and TRBJ1-5, with D maybe TRBD1 (5 bases). V lost 2 bases and J 7 bases, leaving 21 bases between the germline ends. The germline gives CDR1 SNHLY, CDR2 FYNNEI. The CDR3 spans 17 residues. The CDR3: CASSESKGVDEGQPQHF. The CDR3 region has the DNA TGTGCCAGCAGTGAATCTAAAGGCGTCGATGAGGGGCAGCCCCAGCATTTT.

The V gene is TRBV4-3, the J gene TRBJ1-4, with TRBD1 identical over 7 bases. Trimming at V came to 4 bases and at J to 8 bases, leaving 7 bases not matched to a gene. Per the germline V gene, CDR1 is LGHNA and CDR2 is YSLEER. This CDR3 has 14 amino acids. As DNA, the CDR3 is TGCGCCAGCAGCCCTCGACAGGGTGGGGAAAAACTGTTTTTT. It encodes CASSPRQGGEKLFF.

V usage is TRBV27 and J usage is TRBJ2-5; D could derive from TRBD1 or TRBD2 (6 bases each). The V and J ends lost 4 bases and 4 bases respectively, with 13 bases between them. The CDR3 covers 14 residues. Per the germline V gene, CDR1 is MNHEY and CDR2 is SMNVEV (reference sequence). DNA for the CDR3: TGTGCCAGCAGTTGGGAAGGGGGAGGAGAGACCCAGTACTTC. This translates into CASSWEGGGETQYF.

The rearrangement joins TRBV7-9 to TRBJ2-1; 8 bases are a match to TRBD1. V was pared by 6 bases and J by 2 bases, with 9 bases of the junction left unmatched. Germline values: CDR1 SEHNR, CDR2 FQNEAQ (reference sequence). The CDR3 spans 16 residues. The CDR3 DNA sequence: TGTGCCAGCAGTCACGTCGCGACAGGGGCCTACAATGAGCAGTTCTTC. It yields the protein CASSHVATGAYNEQFF.

The V call is TRBV28, the J call TRBJ2-5; TRBD1 matches 9 bases. After removal of 2 bases from V and 0 bases from J, the junction contained 4 bases not matched to a gene. Germline-derived CDR1 and CDR2 are MDHEN and SYDVKM. The CDR3 is 16 residues long. CDR3 sequence reads: CASSLRGTGYQETQYF. The CDR3, as DNA: TGTGCCAGCAGTTTAAGGGGGACAGGGTACCAAGAGACCCAGTACTTC.

The genes are TRBV27 and TRBJ1-1; D not resolved. Germline CDR1 MNHEY, CDR2 SMNVEV (reference sequence). V lost 5 bases to trimming and J lost 1 base, with 8 bases between them. This CDR3 is 13 amino acids long. DNA for the CDR3: TGTGCCAGCAGTATGAAGAGGAACACTGAAGCTTTCTTT. Translating it yields CASSMKRNTEAFF.

The chain uses TRBV2 and TRBJ2-1; TRBD1 might be the D (6 bases). The CDR3 extends over 16 amino acids. V was clipped by 1 base and J by 1 base, with 11 bases between them. The germline V gene has CDR1 SNHLY and CDR2 FYNNEI. This CDR3 reads CASSEGLGGSYNEQFF. In DNA form, the CDR3 reads TGTGCCAGCAGTGAAGGGCTAGGGGGTTCCTACAATGAGCAGTTCTTC.

V and J are TRBV5-5 and TRBJ2-7; D not resolved. The germline V gene encodes CDR1 SGHKS and CDR2 YYEKEE (reference sequence). V lost 0 bases and J 2 bases, leaving 12 bases between the germline ends. The CDR3 consists of 15 residues. CDR3 nucleotide sequence: TGTGCCAGCAGCTTGGAACCTTCTCCTACCTACGAGCAGTACTTC. Its translation is CASSLEPSPTYEQYF.

The J gene is TRBJ1-2, the V gene TRBV4-2; D is possibly TRBD1 (6 bases). The CDR3 totals 12 residues. V was cut by 4 bases and J by 8 bases, with 11 bases left in between. Germline loops: CDR1 LGHNA, CDR2 YNFKEQ. CDR3 region: CASSLKGGGYTF. The CDR3, as DNA: TGTGCCAGCAGCCTTAAGGGGGGAGGCTACACCTTC.

The rearrangement links TRBV27 to TRBJ2-1; TRBD1 is a possible D gene (5 bases). Germline CDR1 is MNHEY and CDR2 is SMNVEV (reference sequence). The CDR3 contains 15 residues. With 6 bases removed from V and 9 bases from J, the gap between germline ends came to 21 bases. The CDR3 DNA reads TGTGCCAGCAGCACAGTCGGGCCCCATAGGGGTGAGCAGTTCTTC. Translated: CASSTVGPHRGEQFF.

The chain joins TRBV27 to TRBJ2-1, with TRBD2 matching 7 bases. CDR1 is MNHEY and CDR2 is SMNVEV in the germline V gene (reference sequence). V gave up 5 bases and J gave up 14 bases; unmatched junction bases: 15. The CDR3 spans 14 residues. CDR3 protein: CASSPGGAGVGKFF. As DNA, the CDR3 is TGTGCCAGCAGTCCCGGTGGGGCGGGAGTCGGGAAGTTCTTC.

This sequence joins TRBV9 and TRBJ2-1, with D possibly matching TRBD2 (6 bases). Trimming pared 0 bases from V and 8 bases from J, leaving 9 bases between. This CDR3 has 13 residues. CDR1 SGDLS and CDR2 YYNGEE come from the germline V gene. CDR3 sequence: CASSVAGAYEQFF. The CDR3, as DNA: TGTGCCAGCAGCGTAGCGGGAGCATATGAGCAGTTCTTC.

Remarks on this clone: Other DNA sequences in the sample encode the same CDR3. The V call is TRBV27, the J call TRBJ2-7; TRBD1 matches 8 bases. The V gene's germline CDR1 is MNHEY and CDR2 SMNVEV (reference sequence). This CDR3 is built from 16 residues. V gave up 1 base and J gave up 6 bases; unmatched junction bases: 11. The DNA for the CDR3 is TGTGCCAGCAGTTTATTGTTAGGACAGGGCGGAGGCGAGCAGTACTTC. It specifies CASSLLLGQGGGEQYF.

This clone occurred once. In nucleotides, the CDR3 is TGTGCCAGCAGCTTACTTAAAGAGACCCAGTACTTC. This encodes CASSLLKETQYF. The chain combines TRBV7-9 with TRBJ2-5; unclear D gene. Germline CDR1 is SEHNR and CDR2 is FQNEAQ (reference sequence). The CDR3 contains 12 residues. The V end was cut by 2 bases, the J end by 3 bases, with 4 bases between. The full variable domain, its missing parts supplied by reference TRBV7-9 and TRBJ2-5, is DTGVSQNPRHKITKRGQNVTFRCDPISEHNRLYWYRQTLGQGPEFLTYFQNEAQLEKSRLLSDRFSAERPKGSFSTLEIQRTEQGDSAMYLCASSLLKETQYFGPGTRLLVL.

As DNA, the CDR3 is TGTGCCAGCAGCACGAGGGGGGCCGGGTTATACGAGCAGTACTTC. Translating gives CASSTRGAGLYEQYF. The chain has TRBV27 and TRBJ2-7, with D perhaps given as TRBD1 or TRBD2 (6 bases each). From germline, CDR1 is MNHEY and CDR2 SMNVEV (reference sequence). CDR3 length: 15 amino acids. The ends were cut back, 6 bases at V and 4 bases at J, with 19 bases in the middle.

The chain couples TRBV29-1 to TRBJ2-1; D remains unclear. There are 12 residues in the CDR3. The germline V and J ends were trimmed by 3 bases and 7 bases, with 10 bases remaining between them. In germline, CDR1 is SQVTM, CDR2 ANQGSEA. CDR3 coding DNA: TGCAGCGTTGACACCTTGGGGAATGAGCAGTTCTTC. Its translation is CSVDTLGNEQFF.

This rearrangement joins TRBV27 to TRBJ1-5; D is unresolved. CDR3 length equals 16 residues. CDR1 is MNHEY, CDR2 SMNVEV, per germline (reference sequence). The V and J ends lost 6 bases and 0 bases respectively, with 15 bases between them. The CDR3: CASSLRLPDSNQPQHF. The DNA for the CDR3 is TGTGCCAGCAGCCTGAGACTCCCGGATAGCAATCAGCCCCAGCATTTT.

This sequence joins TRBV4-1 and TRBJ2-7; 10 bases map to TRBD1. The germline CDR1 and CDR2 sequences are MGHRA and YSYEKL. V lost 1 base to trimming and J lost 3 bases; unmatched junction nucleotides: 9. The CDR3 is 17 amino acids. The CDR3 reads CASSQVGKTGGYYEQYF. The CDR3 DNA follows: TGCGCCAGCAGCCAAGTAGGAAAGACAGGGGGCTACTACGAGCAGTACTTC.

This clone was seen a single time. The rearrangement uses TRBV10-2 and TRBJ1-2; the match to TRBD1 covers 9 bases. The CDR3 consists of 14 residues. Germline trimming cut 10 bases from V and 5 bases from J; bases unmatched to any gene: 11. CDR1 WSHSY and CDR2 SAAADI come from the germline V gene. CDR3 in DNA: TGCGCCACCACAGCAACCGACAGGGGGTATGGCTACACCTTC. Protein: CATTATDRGYGYTF.

The chain combines TRBV7-9 with TRBJ1-1, with D possibly TRBD1 on 5 matching bases. V was shortened by 5 bases and J by 5 bases, with 9 bases between the two germline ends. CDR3 length: 12 residues. The V gene's germline CDR1 is SEHNR and CDR2 FQNEAQ (reference sequence). The CDR3 nucleotides are TGTGCCAGCAGCGTCCAGGGAACTGAAGCTTTCTTT. This sequence encodes CASSVQGTEAFF. Full variable domain (rest looked up from reference TRBV7-9 and TRBJ1-1): DTGVSQNPRHKITKRGQNVTFRCDPISEHNRLYWYRQTLGQGPEFLTYFQNEAQLEKSRLLSDRFSAERPKGSFSTLEIQRTEQGDSAMYLCASSVQGTEAFFGQGTRLTVV.

The V gene is TRBV28, the J gene TRBJ1-5; TRBD1 might be the D (6 bases). CDR3 length: 16 amino acids. Trimming left V 6 bases short and J 1 base short, with 16 bases between. Germline V gene sequence: CDR1 MDHEN, CDR2 SYDVKM. The CDR3 DNA is TGTGCCAGCAGCTCCTGGGCGGGGGCAAGCAATCAGCCCCAGCATTTT. This translates into CASSSWAGASNQPQHF.